The 17 T cell receptor beta chains below all came from one sample that was sequenced in a study of T cells in Graves' hyperthyroidism and ophthalmopathy. RNA transcripts were the template for amplifying TCR beta CDR3 regions. HTBI primers were employed in a first-round RT-PCR of the TCR CDR3. Using its own MiXCR run on the multiplex PCR reads, TCRdb lists one record per CDR3 protein. The data contain hundreds of thousands of distinct CDR3 sequences, roughly 14% of them singletons. The source material was blood. Every receptor here comes from a woman aged 25 to 39 with Graves' hyperthyroidism that later progressed to Graves' ophthalmopathy.

A few counts support this clonotype. The chain couples TRBV7-9 to TRBJ2-1, with D tentatively TRBD1 or TRBD2 (5 bases each). In germline, CDR1 is SEHNR, CDR2 FQNEAQ (reference sequence). The CDR3 has 15 residues. V was shortened by 5 bases and J by 2 bases, with 13 bases between the two germline ends. CDR3 in amino acids: CASSAGSLTYNEQFF. The CDR3 nucleotides read TGTGCCAGCAGCGCAGGGAGTTTGACCTACAATGAGCAGTTCTTC.

This clonotype was counted many times. The J gene is TRBJ2-3, the V gene TRBV12-3 or TRBV12-4, with 13 bases matching TRBD2. V lost 6 bases and J lost 8; bases outside the gene matches: 14. This CDR3 region has 17 residues. The CDR3 spells CASSSIPGLAGRGTQYF. The CDR3 DNA follows: TGTGCCAGCAGCTCAATCCCGGGACTAGCGGGACGGGGTACGCAGTATTTT.

The sample holds a few counts of this clonotype. CDR3 nucleotide sequence: TGTGCCACCAGTGATCGGACAGGTTACACCGGGGAGCTGTTTTTT. Its translation: CATSDRTGYTGELFF. The genes are TRBV24-1 and TRBJ2-2; 7 bases match TRBD1. The length of the CDR3 is 15 residues. CDR1 KGHDR and CDR2 SFDVKD come from the germline V gene. The trim removed 3 bases at V and 3 bases at J, leaving 3 bases unmatched.

The chain employs TRBV10-3 and TRBJ2-1, with 7 positions matching TRBD1. V dropped 10 bases and J dropped 5; count of bases not matched to a gene: 11. The CDR3 covers 14 residues. CDR1 and CDR2 from the germline V gene are ENHRY and SYGVKD. The CDR3 here is CATESGQPHNEQFF. The CDR3 coding sequence is TGTGCCACAGAGTCGGGACAGCCGCACAATGAGCAGTTCTTC.

In this sample, this clonotype turned up many times. The chain links TRBV7-9 to TRBJ1-6, with 9 bases aligning to TRBD1. With 5 bases clipped from V and 17 bases from J, the junction kept 7 bases outside the gene matches. The CDR3 is made up of 12 amino acids. CDR1 is SEHNR and CDR2 is FQNEAQ in the germline V gene (reference sequence). CDR3 residues: CASSQEDRGVHF. The CDR3 DNA is TGTGCCAGCAGCCAGGAGGACAGGGGAGTCCACTTT.

The sample holds many counts of this clonotype. The rearrangement links TRBV20-1 to TRBJ2-5; the D is unclear. The CDR3 runs 11 residues. V lost 4 bases and J 0 bases, leaving 3 bases between the germline ends. Germline CDR1 DFQATT, CDR2 SNEGSKA (reference sequence). The CDR3 loop reads CSAINQETQYF. CDR3 nucleotide sequence: TGCAGTGCTATTAACCAAGAGACCCAGTACTTC.

This clonotype was detected only once. A read error is likely, as this CDR3 ends without the conserved phenylalanine or tryptophan. The V call is TRBV7-2, the J call TRBJ1-1, with 10 bases lining up with TRBD1. The germline CDR1 and CDR2 sequences are SGHTA and FQGNSA. J lost 0 bases, V lost 5 bases, and 12 bases had no gene match. The CDR3 spans 18 residues. The CDR3 sequence is CASSKPGQGLPLNTEAFL. CDR3 DNA sequence: TGTGCCAGCAGCAAACCGGGACAGGGGCTTCCCCTGAACACTGAAGCTTTCCTT.

The rearrangement links TRBV5-4 to TRBJ2-3; tentative D call: TRBD1 (7 bases). This CDR3 spans 15 amino acids. The germline CDR1 and CDR2 sequences are SGHNT and YYREEE (reference sequence). Trimming took off 2 bases at V and 2 bases at J, with 12 bases between the two ends. The CDR3 nucleotides are TGTGCCAGCAGCTTCCAGGGGGGCTACACAGATACGCAGTATTTT. It translates to CASSFQGGYTDTQYF.

This clonotype was counted between two and nine times. This chain links TRBV29-1 with TRBJ2-3, with TRBD2 as a possible D gene (7 bases). This CDR3 region has 13 residues. Germline V lookup: CDR1 SQVTM, CDR2 ANQGSEA. V was trimmed by 3 bases and J by 1 base, leaving 8 bases between them. The CDR3: CSVEGGRTDTQYF. CDR3 sequence (DNA): TGCAGCGTTGAGGGGGGGCGCACAGATACGCAGTATTTT.

V gene TRBV11-2 combines with J gene TRBJ2-7; weak D call: TRBD1 (5 bases). Germline CDR1 is SGHAT and CDR2 is FQNNGV. With 3 bases removed from V and 3 bases from J, the gap between germline ends came to 15 bases. The CDR3 loop spans 15 amino acids. DNA of the CDR3: TGTGCCAGCAGCTTGGGTGGACATCATATCTACGAGCAGTACTTC. Its translation is CASSLGGHHIYEQYF.

This clonotype was seen ten or more times. The V call is TRBV6-5, the J call TRBJ2-7; no firm D call. Germline V lookup: CDR1 MNHEY, CDR2 SVGAGI. The CDR3 contains 17 residues. Trimming took 0 bases from V and 7 from J, leaving 22 bases between them. The CDR3, as DNA: TGTGCCAGCAGTTACTCGTTCAGAGCCCCATTAGTTGCGGAGCAGTACTTC. This encodes CASSYSFRAPLVAEQYF.

This clonotype has at least ten counts. Here the CDR3 reads CASSTRNKETQYF. For the CDR3, the DNA is TGTGCCAGCAGCACCAGGAATAAAGAGACCCAGTACTTC. The chain couples TRBV12-3 or TRBV12-4 to TRBJ2-5; D not certain. Trimming stripped 6 bases from V and 3 bases from J, with 11 bases between. This CDR3 has 13 amino acids.

This clonotype was picked up a small number of times. The CDR3 nucleotides are TGCAGTGCTAGAGGCGGGAGTGTCACCGGGGAGCTGTTTTTT. Translation: CSARGGSVTGELFF. The chain carries TRBV20-1 and TRBJ2-2; 7 nucleotides agree with TRBD2. The germline V gene encodes CDR1 DFQATT and CDR2 SNEGSKA (reference sequence). CDR3 length: 14 amino acids. The junction had 3 bases not matched to a gene; V was cut back by 1 base and J by 4 bases.

This clonotype has a count of ten or more. The chain is built from TRBV2 and TRBJ1-5, with 10 positions matching TRBD1. The CDR3 is 14 amino acids. V was pared by 4 bases and J by 9 bases, with 6 bases of the junction left unmatched. The germline V gene has CDR1 SNHLY and CDR2 FYNNEI. The CDR3 DNA is TGTGCCAGCAGTGGACAGGGGGCGGGAGGGCCCCAGCATTTT. Translation gives CASSGQGAGGPQHF. The variable domain in full, with the rest retrieved from reference TRBV2 and TRBJ1-5, is EPEVTQTPSHQVTQMGQEVILRCVPISNHLYFYWYRQILGQKVEFLVSFYNNEISEKSEIFDDQFSVERPDGSNFTLKIRSTKLEDSAMYFCASSGQGAGGPQHFGDGTRLSIL.

Concerning this clonotype itself: The CDR3 carries no conserved terminal phenylalanine or tryptophan, so it likely arises from a read error. The chain uses TRBV7-2 and TRBJ2-3; 7 positions match TRBD2. V shed 5 bases and J 0 bases; nucleotides not matched to a gene: 5. Germline CDR1 SGHTA, CDR2 FQGNSA. CDR3 length equals 15 residues. CDR3 nucleotides: TGTGCCAGCAGCACTAGCGTAACTAGCACAGATACGCAGTATTAT. It is translated as CASSTSVTSTDTQYY.

To note about this clonotype: This clone may be a read error of a much larger clone one base away. CDR3 protein: CASSRFDLQGNENYGYTF. In nucleotides, the CDR3 is TGTGCCAGCAGTCGCTTCGACCTGCAGGGTAATGAGAACTATGGCTACACCTTC. The chain links TRBV13 to TRBJ1-2; TRBD1 might be the D (5 bases). Trimming removed 6 bases at V and 2 bases at J, with 25 bases between. Germline CDR1 and CDR2: PRHDT and FYEKMQ (reference sequence). The CDR3 covers 18 residues. Full variable domain (rest looked up from reference TRBV13 and TRBJ1-2): AAGVIQSPRHLIKEKRETATLKCYPIPRHDTVYWYQQGPGQDPQFLISFYEKMQSDKGSIPDRFSAQQFSDYHSELNMSSLELGDSALYFCASSRFDLQGNENYGYTFGSGTRLTVV.

Ten or more counts support this clonotype. The chain combines TRBV5-1 with TRBJ2-7; 11 bases are a match to TRBD1. This CDR3 contains 14 residues. CDR1 is SGHRS and CDR2 is YFSETQ in the germline V gene. V lost 4 bases to trimming and J lost 6 bases; unmatched junction nucleotides: 6. The CDR3 region is CASSVSGTGGEQYF. As DNA, the CDR3 is TGCGCCAGCAGCGTCTCCGGGACAGGGGGCGAGCAGTACTTC.